This passage covers 25 T cell receptor beta chains from one sample sequenced in a study of T cells in Graves' hyperthyroidism and ophthalmopathy (dated by TCRdb to about 2019). Libraries were prepared through multiplex PCR. Reads for this sample came from an Illumina HiSeq 2000. The TCR beta CDR3 regions were amplified from the RNA transcripts. The TCR CDR3 was subjected to a first round of RT-PCR using the HTBI primer set and the Qiagen OneStep RT-PCR kit. TCRdb reran the public reads through fastp at Q25 and MiXCR, keeping productive beta chains. Entries that share a CDR3 protein sequence are merged under the most common genes and DNA. Across this sample there are just over 550,000 distinct CDR3 sequences, with roughly 50% seen only once. The top ten clonotypes cover 8% to 8.5% of the sample. The sample consisted of peripheral blood or thyroid tissue (not recorded which). These receptor sequences come from a woman under 30 with Graves' hyperthyroidism. Donor details come from another sample of the same person, matched by shared clones.

This clonotype was seen more than once but under ten times. CDR3 region: CASSPGLLAGYTF. The CDR3 coding sequence is TGTGCCAGCAGCCCAGGGTTATTGGCTGGCTACACCTTC. V and J are TRBV7-9 and TRBJ1-2, with a tentative D call TRBD1 (5 bases). V lost 5 bases to trimming and J lost 7 bases, with 14 bases between them. Germline lookup yields CDR1 SEHNR and CDR2 FQNEAQ (reference sequence). The CDR3 covers 13 residues.

The chain combines TRBV10-3 with TRBJ1-5; D is unclear. CDR1 ENHRY and CDR2 SYGVKD come from the germline V gene. This CDR3 is 13 amino acids long. Trimming removed 7 bases at V and 1 base at J, with 8 bases between. Here the CDR3 reads CAINRFSNQPQHF. The DNA of the CDR3 is TGTGCCATCAATCGGTTCAGCAATCAGCCCCAGCATTTT.

This chain uses TRBV5-4 with TRBJ2-5; perhaps TRBD2 as D (6 bases). V was trimmed by 2 bases and J by 7 bases, leaving 15 bases between them. The CDR3 runs to 14 residues. Germline values: CDR1 SGHNT, CDR2 YYREEE (reference sequence). CDR3 amino acids: CASSFGLIQGTQYF. The CDR3, as DNA: TGTGCCAGCAGCTTCGGACTAATCCAGGGGACCCAGTACTTC.

J is TRBJ1-2 and V is TRBV7-9, with D unresolved. Trimming took off 3 bases at V and 0 bases at J, with 14 bases between the two ends. Germline lookup yields CDR1 SEHNR and CDR2 FQNEAQ (reference sequence). This CDR3 spans 16 amino acids. The CDR3 sequence: CASSLATDGSNYGYTF. CDR3 coding DNA: TGTGCCAGCAGCTTGGCGACGGACGGATCTAACTATGGCTACACCTTC.

This chain connects TRBV12-3 or TRBV12-4 to TRBJ1-2; D possibly corresponds to TRBD1 (5 bases). V was pared by 5 bases and J by 8 bases, with 21 bases between. CDR3 size: 15 residues. Here the CDR3 reads CASSRQRGTPRGYTF. For the CDR3, the DNA is TGTGCCAGCAGTCGTCAAAGGGGAACCCCGCGCGGCTACACCTTC.

This clonotype has only a few counts. The chain combines TRBV20-1 with TRBJ2-7; 14 bases fit TRBD2. Trimming at V came to 4 bases and at J to 3 bases, leaving 2 bases not matched to a gene. Germline CDR1 DFQATT, CDR2 SNEGSKA (reference sequence). The CDR3 is made up of 14 amino acids. The CDR3 region has the DNA TGCAGTGCTAAGGGACTAGCGGGAGACTACGAGCAGTACTTC. Amino acid sequence: CSAKGLAGDYEQYF.

This clonotype has only a few counts. The chain employs TRBV7-2 and TRBJ1-2, with a possible D match to TRBD1 (5 bases). The CDR3 has 15 amino acids. Germline assignment: CDR1 SGHTA and CDR2 FQGNSA. V lost 2 bases and J lost 4, with 14 bases in between. The CDR3, as DNA: TGTGCCAGCAGCTTACTGCCAGGGAGTACCTATGGCTACACCTTC. Its translation: CASSLLPGSTYGYTF.

The chain combines TRBV5-6 with TRBJ1-2; D call uncertain. With 4 bases removed from V and 6 bases from J, the gap between germline ends came to 13 bases. The CDR3 covers 13 residues. The germline V gene encodes CDR1 SGHDT and CDR2 YYEEEE. CDR3 coding DNA: TGTGCCAGCAGCCCTCGATGGTGGGATGGCTACACCTTC. Amino acids: CASSPRWWDGYTF.

This clonotype was counted a few times. The V call is TRBV6-1, the J call TRBJ1-3, with 9 bases that match TRBD1. Germline assignment: CDR1 MNHNS and CDR2 SASEGT. V lost 5 bases and J lost 6; bases outside the gene matches: 11. This CDR3 region has 16 residues. The CDR3 here is CASSRRGGTGINTIYF. CDR3 nucleotide sequence: TGTGCCAGCAGTCGGCGGGGCGGGACAGGGATAAACACCATATATTTT.

Note on this clonotype: The junction departs from the called germline gene at one end, perhaps through a read error. The chain links TRBV2 to TRBJ2-7, with 9 bases fitting TRBD2. The CDR3 is 16 amino acids. CDR1 and CDR2 from the germline V gene are SNHLY and FYNNEI. CDR3: CTSSEWREGTSYEQYF. CDR3 nucleotides: TGTACCAGCAGTGAATGGCGGGAGGGGACCTCCTACGAGCAGTACTTC.

The chain uses TRBV20-1 and TRBJ2-7, with TRBD1 identical over 9 bases. Losses at the gene ends were 2 bases for V and 5 bases for J; bases not matched to a gene: 13. In germline, CDR1 is DFQATT, CDR2 SNEGSKA (reference sequence). There are 16 residues in the CDR3. The CDR3 spells CSARILFGTGSHEQYF. CDR3 bases: TGCAGTGCTAGAATTCTTTTCGGGACAGGGAGCCACGAGCAGTACTTC.

This clonotype was counted ten times or more. The gene calls are TRBV5-1 and TRBJ2-2; 8 nucleotides line up with TRBD2. The trim removed 8 bases at V and 1 base at J, leaving 4 bases unmatched. Germline V CDR1 and CDR2: SGHRS, YFSETQ. The CDR3 has 14 residues. DNA of the CDR3: TGCGCCAGTACACTAGCGGTGAACACCGGGGAGCTGTTTTTT. Protein sequence: CASTLAVNTGELFF.

This clonotype was seen once. Possible read error: a much larger clone is one base away. V is TRBV10-3 and J is TRBJ2-7; 7 bases line up with TRBD2. Germline values: CDR1 ENHRY, CDR2 SYGVKD. The junction had 1 base not matched to a gene; V was cut back by 5 bases and J by 3 bases. The CDR3 consists of 12 residues. Here the CDR3 reads CAISRTSYEQYF. The CDR3 DNA is TGTGCCATCAGTAGGACTAGCTACGAGCAGTACTTC.

Regarding this clonotype: At one end, the junction sequence differs from germline, possibly due to a read error. The V gene is TRBV7-9, the J gene TRBJ2-7; D is possibly TRBD1 (6 bases). Germline CDR1 SEHNR, CDR2 FQNEAQ (reference sequence). The CDR3 consists of 8 residues. The CDR3, as DNA: TGTGCCAGCAGTTTACAGGGCTTC. Amino acids: CASSLQGF.

The chain has TRBV10-3 and TRBJ1-2, with D possibly being TRBD1 (5 bases). The CDR3 sequence is 12 residues long. The V gene lost 4 bases and the J gene lost 7 bases, with 10 bases spanning the gap. Germline V gives CDR1 ENHRY, CDR2 SYGVKD. The CDR3 nucleotides are TGTGCCATCAGTGGGGCAGGGACTGGCTACACCTTC. Translated: CAISGAGTGYTF.

The V gene is TRBV5-1, the J gene TRBJ1-2, with D possibly matching TRBD1 (5 bases). Germline CDR1 reads SGHRS; CDR2 reads YFSETQ. Trimming took off 7 bases at V and 5 bases at J, with 12 bases between the two ends. The CDR3 is 12 amino acids. The CDR3 loop reads CASYSEGYGYTF. CDR3 DNA sequence: TGCGCCAGCTACTCTGAGGGGTATGGCTACACCTTC.

This rearrangement joins TRBV10-2 to TRBJ1-1; no reliable D call. The V gene's germline CDR1 is WSHSY and CDR2 SAAADI. V was shortened by 6 bases and J by 3 bases, with 8 bases between the two germline ends. The CDR3 runs 12 residues. CDR3 sequence: CASRVWDTEAFF. The CDR3 nucleotides are TGCGCCAGCAGGGTATGGGACACTGAAGCTTTCTTT.

The chain employs TRBV9 and TRBJ1-1; 8 bases match TRBD1. There are 16 residues in the CDR3. V lost 0 bases and J lost 1; bases outside the gene matches: 5. Germline-derived CDR1 and CDR2 are SGDLS and YYNGEE. The CDR3 reads CASSVAPGQGNTEAFF. The CDR3 DNA reads TGTGCCAGCAGCGTAGCCCCCGGACAGGGGAACACTGAAGCTTTCTTT.

This clonotype appeared a few times. The V gene is TRBV7-8, the J gene TRBJ1-4; 7 positions match TRBD1. Trimming took 2 bases from V and 3 from J; bases not matched to a gene: 9. Germline V lookup: CDR1 SGHVS, CDR2 FQNEAQ. The CDR3 is made up of 17 amino acids. CDR3 sequence (DNA): TGTGCCAGCAGCTTAAGGGACAGTGGAGCCCCTAATGAAAAACTGTTTTTT. This gives the protein CASSLRDSGAPNEKLFF. Filled out from reference TRBV7-8 and TRBJ1-4, the complete variable domain reads GAGVSQSPRYKVAKRGQDVALRCDPISGHVSLFWYQQALGQGPEFLTYFQNEAQLDKSGLPSDRFFAERPEGSVSTLKIQRTQQEDSAVYLCASSLRDSGAPNEKLFFGSGTQLSVL.

The rearrangement links TRBV24-1 to TRBJ2-1, with 10 nucleotides matching TRBD2. This CDR3 is 16 amino acids long. Losses at the gene ends were 3 bases for V and 7 bases for J; bases not matched to a gene: 8. CDR1 is KGHDR and CDR2 is SFDVKD in the germline V gene. This CDR3 is CATSDPSGSYYNEQFF. In nucleotides, the CDR3 is TGTGCCACCAGTGATCCTAGCGGGAGCTATTATAATGAGCAGTTCTTC.

The V call is TRBV2, the J call TRBJ2-7; possibly TRBD1 or TRBD2 for D (5 bases each). CDR3 size: 14 residues. Germline CDR1 SNHLY, CDR2 FYNNEI. V lost 5 bases and J lost 1, with 12 bases in between. The DNA of the CDR3 is TGTGCCAGCAGTTCCGGGGCCCAGTCCTACGAGCAGTACTTC. It translates to CASSSGAQSYEQYF.

The chain recombines TRBV25-1 with TRBJ1-6, with D maybe TRBD1 (5 bases). The CDR3 is 17 residues long. Germline V gene lookup returns CDR1 MGHDK and CDR2 SYGVNS. The germline V and J ends were trimmed by 7 bases and 5 bases, with 21 bases remaining between them. Here the CDR3 DNA reads TGTGCCAGCATTCCGAAAGGGGCCGGGATTAATAATTCACCCCTCCACTTT. Its protein is CASIPKGAGINNSPLHF.

J is TRBJ1-1 and V is TRBV7-9, with no clear D. The germline CDR1 and CDR2 sequences are SEHNR and FQNEAQ (reference sequence). The CDR3 runs 13 residues. Trimming removed 5 bases at V and 3 bases at J, with 10 bases between. CDR3 in amino acids: CASSQVSDTEAFF. In DNA, the CDR3 is TGTGCCAGCAGCCAAGTATCCGACACTGAAGCTTTCTTT.

The V call is TRBV7-7, the J call TRBJ2-5; possibly TRBD2 for D (5 bases). V dropped 5 bases and J dropped 5 bases, with 15 bases sitting between them. CDR1 SSHAT and CDR2 FNYEAQ come from the germline V gene (reference sequence). The CDR3 loop spans 14 amino acids. This CDR3 reads CASSPPGIGETQYF. The CDR3 DNA follows: TGTGCCAGCAGCCCCCCCGGGATTGGGGAGACCCAGTACTTC.

V and J are TRBV7-9 and TRBJ2-7; no clear D. The V end lost 0 bases, the J end lost 2 bases, and 11 bases lay between the germline ends. The germline gives CDR1 SEHNR, CDR2 FQNEAQ (reference sequence). CDR3 length: 15 amino acids. DNA of the CDR3: TGTGCCAGCAGCTTAGCGTCCCTACTAACCTACGAGCAGTACTTC. Translation: CASSLASLLTYEQYF. Using reference TRBV7-9 and TRBJ2-7 for the parts outside the CDR3, the full variable domain is DTGVSQNPRHKITKRGQNVTFRCDPISEHNRLYWYRQTLGQGPEFLTYFQNEAQLEKSRLLSDRFSAERPKGSFSTLEIQRTEQGDSAMYLCASSLASLLTYEQYFGPGTRLTVT.